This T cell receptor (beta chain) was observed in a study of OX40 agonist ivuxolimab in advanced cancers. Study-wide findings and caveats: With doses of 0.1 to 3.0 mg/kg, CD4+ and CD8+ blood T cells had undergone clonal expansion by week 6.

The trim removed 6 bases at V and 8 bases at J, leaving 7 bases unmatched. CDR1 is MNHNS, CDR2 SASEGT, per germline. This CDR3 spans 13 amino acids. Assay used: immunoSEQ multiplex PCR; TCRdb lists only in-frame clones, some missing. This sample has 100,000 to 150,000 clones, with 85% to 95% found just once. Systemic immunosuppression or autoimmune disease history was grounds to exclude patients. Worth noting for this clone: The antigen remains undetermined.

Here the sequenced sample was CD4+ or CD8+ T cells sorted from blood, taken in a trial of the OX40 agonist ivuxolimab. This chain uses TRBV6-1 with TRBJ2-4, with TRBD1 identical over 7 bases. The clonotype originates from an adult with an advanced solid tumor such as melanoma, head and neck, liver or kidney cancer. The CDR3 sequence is CASRETGMDIQYF. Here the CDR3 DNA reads TGTGCCAGCAGGGAGACAGGGATGGACATTCAGTACTTC.